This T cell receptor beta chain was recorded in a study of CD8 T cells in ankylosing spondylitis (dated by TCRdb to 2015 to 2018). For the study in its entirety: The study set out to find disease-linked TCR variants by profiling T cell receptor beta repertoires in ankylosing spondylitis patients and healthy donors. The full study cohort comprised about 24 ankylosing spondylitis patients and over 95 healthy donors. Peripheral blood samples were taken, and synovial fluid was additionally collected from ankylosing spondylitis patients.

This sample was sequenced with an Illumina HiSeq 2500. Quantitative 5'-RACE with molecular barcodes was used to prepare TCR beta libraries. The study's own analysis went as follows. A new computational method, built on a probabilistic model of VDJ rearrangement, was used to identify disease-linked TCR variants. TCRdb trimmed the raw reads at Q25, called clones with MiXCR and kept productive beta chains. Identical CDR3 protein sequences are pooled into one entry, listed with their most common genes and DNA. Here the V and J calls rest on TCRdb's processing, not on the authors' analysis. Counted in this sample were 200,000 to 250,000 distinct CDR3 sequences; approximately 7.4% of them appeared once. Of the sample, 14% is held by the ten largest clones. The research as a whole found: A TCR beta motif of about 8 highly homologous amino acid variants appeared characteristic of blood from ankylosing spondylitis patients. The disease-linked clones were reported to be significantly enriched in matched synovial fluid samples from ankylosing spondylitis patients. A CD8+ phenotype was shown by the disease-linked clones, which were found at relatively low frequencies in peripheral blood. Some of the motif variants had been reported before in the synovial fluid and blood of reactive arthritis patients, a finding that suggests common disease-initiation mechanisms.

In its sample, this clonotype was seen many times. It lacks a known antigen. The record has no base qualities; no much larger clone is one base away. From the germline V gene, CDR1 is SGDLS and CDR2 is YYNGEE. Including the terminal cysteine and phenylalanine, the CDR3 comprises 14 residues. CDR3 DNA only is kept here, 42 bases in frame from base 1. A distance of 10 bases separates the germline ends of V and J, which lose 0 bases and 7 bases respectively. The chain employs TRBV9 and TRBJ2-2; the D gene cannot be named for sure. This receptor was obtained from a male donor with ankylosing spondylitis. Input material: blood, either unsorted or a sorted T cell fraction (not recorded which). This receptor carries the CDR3 CASSVARVGGELFF. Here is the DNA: TGTGCCAGCAGCGTAGCAAGGGTAGGCGGGGAGCTGTTTTTT.